This is a list of T cell receptor beta chains from one sample in a study of CD8 T cells in Susac syndrome. Each CDR3 protein gets one entry after TCRdb re-called the immunoSEQ multiplex PCR reads with MiXCR. Among 200,000 to 250,000 distinct CDR3 sequences, 92% were seen once, and the ten largest hold roughly 0.15%. The sequencing input was CD8+ T cells from PBMCs. The receptor source for this set is a human donor with multiple sclerosis. Both conserved end residues are part of each CDR3. Fields, in order: D gene, J gene, V gene, clone size, CDR3 DNA, CDR3 protein. The D gene is left open where the match is weak. Expanded clones get a size class; other rows say once, few or many, or leave the size out.

>.|TRBJ2-7|TRBV4-1|.
TGCGCCAGCAGCCAGGCCCCGGTCCACGAGCAGTACTTC
CASSQAPVHEQYF
>.|TRBJ2-1|TRBV5-1|.
TGCGCCAGCAGCCGTCAGGACGGGCCTGAGCAGTTCTTC
CASSRQDGPEQFF
>.|TRBJ2-1|TRBV2|.
TGTGCCAGCAAAGATGCCTGGAATGAGCAGTTCTTC
CASKDAWNEQFF
>.|TRBJ1-2|TRBV24-1|.
TGTGCCACCAGTGATAATTTGGGCTATGGCTACACCTTC
CATSDNLGYGYTF
>.|TRBJ1-2|TRBV5-8|.
TGTGCCAGCAGCCCGGACAGATCCGGAGGCTACACCTTC
CASSPDRSGGYTF
>TRBD1|TRBJ1-1|TRBV27|few
TGTGCCAGCAGTCCCGGGACAGGGGCTGAAGCTTTCTTT
CASSPGTGAEAFF
>.|TRBJ1-1|TRBV5-1|.
TGCGCCAGCAGCTCAGCAGACCCGTCCCGGACTGAAGCTTTCTTT
CASSSADPSRTEAFF
>.|TRBJ1-4|TRBV27|once
TGTGCCAGCAGTCCCCAACAGGGAGGGAATGAAAAACTGTTTTTT
CASSPQQGGNEKLFF
>.|TRBJ2-7|TRBV27|.
TGTGCCAGCAGTTTAGGAAGCGTCCCCTACGAGCAGTACTTC
CASSLGSVPYEQYF
>TRBD1|TRBJ1-1|TRBV29-1|.
TGCAGCGCTGGGACAGGGGCGAACACTGAAGCTTTCTTT
CSAGTGANTEAFF
>.|TRBJ2-1|TRBV30|.
TGTGCCTGGAGTGGGGGGGCATGGGGCGGTGAGCAGTTCTTC
CAWSGGAWGGEQFF
>TRBD1|TRBJ1-3|TRBV3-1|.
TGTGCCAGCAGCCAAATGCCCAGGACAGGCGAATACTCTGGAAACACCATATATTTT
CASSQMPRTGEYSGNTIYF
>TRBD2|TRBJ2-2|TRBV4-3|.
TGCGCCAGCAGCCAAGGCGGAGCGGGACTAGCGGTCGCTACCACCGGGGAGCTGTTTTTT
CASSQGGAGLAVATTGELFF
>.|TRBJ1-1|TRBV19|.
TGTGCCAGTAAGTGGGACCTCTCGAACGCTGAAGCTTTCTTT
CASKWDLSNAEAFF
>.|TRBJ1-2|TRBV29-1|.
TGCAGCGTAGGTCCAGACTCCGATCATTATGGCTACACCTTC
CSVGPDSDHYGYTF
>TRBD2|TRBJ2-7|TRBV4-1|.
TGCGCCAGCAGCCAAGATTTGGGGACTAGCGGAGAGCAGTACTTC
CASSQDLGTSGEQYF
>TRBD2|TRBJ2-3|TRBV20-1|.
TGCAGTGCTAGAGATTGGGAGCGGGGACTAGATACGCAGTATTTT
CSARDWERGLDTQYF
>TRBD1|TRBJ1-6|TRBV7-3|.
TGTGCCAGCAGCTTTATGGGACAGGGTGGCAGGTCACCCCTCCACTTT
CASSFMGQGGRSPLHF
>.|TRBJ2-3|TRBV29-1|.
TGCAGCGTCCCGGGTGGTACCAGCACAGATACGCAGTATTTT
CSVPGGTSTDTQYF
>.|TRBJ2-7|TRBV7-9|.
TGTGCCAGCAGCCCTCAGGGGGGGCTCAACGAGCAGTACTTC
CASSPQGGLNEQYF
>.|TRBJ2-1|TRBV7-8|.
TGTGCCAGCAGCTTGCGGGGGCCTCCCCTTAGCTCCTACAATGAGCAGTTCTTC
CASSLRGPPLSSYNEQFF
>.|TRBJ2-2|TRBV2|.
TGTGCCAGCAGATCCCTCAAGGCGAACACCGGGGAGCTGTTTTTT
CASRSLKANTGELFF
>.|TRBJ2-3|TRBV20-1|.
TGCAGTGCTAGCACGGGGGTTAGCACAGATACGCAGTATTTT
CSASTGVSTDTQYF
>.|TRBJ2-7|TRBV7-8|few
TGTGCCAGCAGCCCCCTAAGAGGGGGGCCGGACGAGCAGTACTTC
CASSPLRGGPDEQYF
>.|TRBJ2-3|TRBV5-1|.
TGCGCCAGCACCTCCGGGGGCGCAGATACGCAGTATTTT
CASTSGGADTQYF
>TRBD2|TRBJ2-7|TRBV6-2/TRBV6-3|.
TGTGCCAGCAGTAGACTAGCGAGGGAGCAGTACTTC
CASSRLAREQYF
>.|TRBJ1-6|TRBV6-6|.
TGTGCCAGCAGTTACGGAAGCTCCTATAATTCACCCCTCCACTTT
CASSYGSSYNSPLHF
>.|TRBJ2-1|TRBV4-1|.
TGCGCCAGCAGCCAAGGCGAGGCTTCTCTCTCCTACAATGAGCAGTTCTTC
CASSQGEASLSYNEQFF
>.|TRBJ2-5|TRBV11-2|.
TGTGCCAGCAGCTTCTCCGGGACTGAAAAAGAGACCCAGTACTTC
CASSFSGTEKETQYF
>TRBD1|TRBJ2-7|TRBV6-1|.
TGTGCCAGCACTAGTGGGACAGGCTCCTACGAGCAGTACTTC
CASTSGTGSYEQYF
>.|TRBJ2-5|TRBV11-2|.
TGTGCCAGCAGCCCCTGGGACTCAGAGACCCAGTACTTC
CASSPWDSETQYF
>.|TRBJ1-2|TRBV4-1|.
TGCGCCAGCAGCCAAGTTGCGGGGTGGGGCTACACCTTC
CASSQVAGWGYTF
>TRBD2|TRBJ2-1|TRBV7-2|.
TGTGCCAGCAGCCCTGGACTAGACAATGAGCAGTTCTTC
CASSPGLDNEQFF
>.|TRBJ1-2|TRBV2|.
TGTGCCAGCAGGGGCGGACGCAGTTCTAACTATGGCTACACCTTC
CASRGGRSSNYGYTF
>.|TRBJ2-3|TRBV30|.
TGTGCCTGGAGTGTTCGAGGGGGGTACGTAGATACGCAGTATTTT
CAWSVRGGYVDTQYF
>TRBD1|TRBJ1-1|TRBV7-2|.
TGTGCCAGCAGCCGGACAGGAGCTGGGGCTTTCTTT
CASSRTGAGAFF
>.|TRBJ2-1|TRBV7-3|.
TGTGCCAGCAGCTTGACAGGTTACTCCTACAATGAGCAGTTCTTC
CASSLTGYSYNEQFF
>.|TRBJ2-3|TRBV3-1|.
TGTGCCAGCAGCCAGGACTACCCCTACAAAAGCACAGATACGCAGTATTTT
CASSQDYPYKSTDTQYF
>.|TRBJ1-5|TRBV2|.
TGTGCCAGCAGTGTGGGGGCCCGGCAGCCCCAGCATTTT
CASSVGARQPQHF
>.|TRBJ2-5|TRBV5-4|.
TGTGCCAGCAGCTTGGGCCGGACGGGGACCCAGTACTTC
CASSLGRTGTQYF
>TRBD2|TRBJ2-2|TRBV4-3|.
TGCGCCAGCAGCCACATACTAGCGACTACCGGGGAGCTGTTTTTT
CASSHILATTGELFF
>.|TRBJ1-1|TRBV12-3/TRBV12-4|.
TGTGCCAGCAGTTTCTGGAGGAACACTGAAGCTTTCTTT
CASSFWRNTEAFF
>TRBD1|TRBJ1-1|TRBV13|.
TGTGCCAGCAGCGAGGGACAGATTTTCACTGAAGCTTTCTTT
CASSEGQIFTEAFF
>.|TRBJ1-1|TRBV2|.
TGTGCCAGCACCGAAGAAGTGAACACTGAAGCTTTCTTT
CASTEEVNTEAFF
>.|TRBJ2-7|TRBV7-9|.
TGTGCCAGCAGCTCACAAAACTCCTACGAGCAGTACTTC
CASSSQNSYEQYF
>.|TRBJ1-5|TRBV9|once
TGTGCCAGCAGCGAGGAGGGGCACAATCAGCCCCAGCATTTT
CASSEEGHNQPQHF
>.|TRBJ2-7|TRBV6-5|.
TGTGCCAGCAGTTACCAGGGAGCCTACGAGCAGTACTTC
CASSYQGAYEQYF
>TRBD2|TRBJ2-1|TRBV30|.
TGTGCCTGGACCCCCGGGACTAGCGGGAGTAATGAGCAGTTCTTC
CAWTPGTSGSNEQFF
>.|TRBJ2-5|TRBV20-1|.
TGCAGTGCTAGGGTTCGGCAGAAAGAGACCCAGTACTTC
CSARVRQKETQYF
>.|TRBJ2-3|TRBV19|.
TGTGCCAGTAGTGCTGGACTTACTAGCACAGATACGCAGTATTTT
CASSAGLTSTDTQYF
>.|TRBJ2-1|TRBV7-2|once
TGTGCCAGCAGCCCCTTCGTTGCGGCATACAATGAGCAGTTCTTC
CASSPFVAAYNEQFF
>.|TRBJ1-1|TRBV6-6|few
TGTGCCAGCAGTTACGGACACACTGAAGCTTTCTTT
CASSYGHTEAFF
>.|TRBJ2-5|TRBV3-1|once
TGTGCCAGCAGCCAAGATCAGGGGTTCCTAGTTCAGACCCAGTACTTC
CASSQDQGFLVQTQYF
>TRBD1|TRBJ1-1|TRBV12-3/TRBV12-4|.
TGTGCCAGCAGTCGACAGGGCCCGAACACTGAAGCTTTCTTT
CASSRQGPNTEAFF